The present TCR beta chain was sequenced within a study of CD8 T cells in ankylosing spondylitis. Overall study findings and caveats: Clones that were linked to disease were CD8+ and were relatively rare in peripheral blood. A TCR beta motif of under 10 highly homologous variants appeared characteristic of ankylosing spondylitis blood.

Notes on this clonotype: The antigen is unknown.

It was by quantitative 5'-RACE with molecular barcodes that TCR beta libraries were made. Each CDR3 protein is one row after TCRdb ran MiXCR on the 5' RACE reads. The sample has 220,000 or so distinct CDR3 sequences, about 16% seen once; the top ten hold 40% to 50%. V was pared by 0 bases and J by 7 bases, with 6 bases of the junction left unmatched. This CDR3 is built from 14 residues. Germline V gives CDR1 DFQATT, CDR2 SNEGSKA (reference sequence). Sequenced material: blood, either unsorted or a sorted T cell fraction (not recorded which). The receptor was isolated from a male donor with ankylosing spondylitis. The rearrangement joins TRBV20-1 to TRBJ2-1, with 7 bases that match TRBD2. CDR3 nucleotide sequence: TGCAGTGCTAGAGATGGACTAGAGGTAAATGAGCAGTTCTTC. This encodes CSARDGLEVNEQFF.